This T cell receptor (beta chain) was identified in a study of OX40 agonist ivuxolimab in advanced cancers. Study details: Allowance was made for prior anti-PD-1, anti-PD-L1 or anti-CTLA-4 therapy, and 35% to 40% had some. Among those treated, three patients had partial responses, one with hepatocellular carcinoma and two with cutaneous melanoma. Overall study findings and caveats: Averaging showed that CD8+ T cells had more expanded clones than CD4+ did.

Comments on this clone: What it binds is not known.

Data came from immunoSEQ multiplex PCR; TCRdb stores just in-frame clones and leaves some out. The table lists more than 80,000 clones, around nine tenths of them singletons, with 1.1% to 1.5% in the top ten. The CDR3 has 14 residues. V lost 7 bases and J 6 bases, leaving 16 bases between the germline ends. CDR1 is LNHDA, CDR2 SQIVND, per germline (reference sequence). The source material was CD4+ or CD8+ T cells sorted from blood, sampled in a trial of the OX40 agonist ivuxolimab. The chain uses TRBV19 and TRBJ1-5; no reliable D call. This clonotype was obtained from an adult with an advanced solid tumor such as melanoma, head and neck, liver or kidney cancer. The CDR3 region is CASTGPAGGQPQHF. The CDR3 bases are TGTGCCAGTACCGGACCCGCCGGTGGTCAGCCCCAGCATTTT. The entire variable domain, with the rest obtained from reference TRBV19 and TRBJ1-5, is as follows: DGGITQSPKYLFRKEGQNVTLSCEQNLNHDAMYWYRQDPGQGLRLIYYSQIVNDFQKGDIAEGYSVSREKKESFPLTVTSAQKNPTAFYLCASTGPAGGQPQHFGDGTRLSIL.